This T cell receptor (beta chain) was identified during a study of T cells in Graves' hyperthyroidism and ophthalmopathy. TCR beta CDR3 regions were amplified from RNA transcripts. Carried out on the TCR CDR3, a first-round RT-PCR used the HTBI primer set. TCRdb re-analysed the multiplex PCR reads in MiXCR, keeping a single row per CDR3 protein. The sample records around 490,000 distinct CDR3 sequences, nearly 20% being singletons. Trimming removed 4 bases from V and 0 bases from J, with 10 bases in between. Germline assignment: CDR1 MDHEN and CDR2 SYDVKM. This CDR3 is built from 15 residues. The TCR originated in a man aged 40-50 years with Graves' ophthalmopathy. The sequenced sample consisted of blood. The chain employs TRBV28 and TRBJ1-3; the D is unclear. The CDR3 DNA reads as TGTGCCAGCAGTTCACCTGGTAGCTCTGGAAACACCATATATTTT. This encodes CASSSPGSSGNTIYF. The whole variable domain, filled in from reference TRBV28 and TRBJ1-3, reads DVKVTQSSRYLVKRTGEKVFLECVQDMDHENMFWYRQDPGLGLRLIYFSYDVKMKEKGDIPEGYSVSREKKERFSLILESASTNQTSMYLCASSSPGSSGNTIYFGEGSWLTVV.